The rows below give T cell receptor beta chains drawn from one sample of a study of blood T cell repertoires in COVID-19. Profiling relied on immunoSEQ multiplex PCR, and the TCRdb table lists in-frame clones only, not all of them. The data show approximately 120,000 clones, 79% seen once. Material: peripheral blood. The source is a man between 35 and 55 years old with active or convalescent COVID-19. CDR3s include the opening cysteine and the closing phenylalanine or tryptophan. D genes are given only for firm matches. A clone size is listed for some rows: how often the clone was seen (once, few, many), or a class if it is expanded.

>TRBV5-1|16|NA|NA|TRBJ2-3
CASSLLGGTSTDTQYF
TGCGCCAGCAGCCTGTTGGGAGGAACTAGCACAGATACGCAGTATTTT
>TRBV6-1|12|NA|few|TRBJ1-1
CASSERGSEAFF
TGTGCCAGCAGTGAGCGGGGTTCTGAAGCTTTCTTT
>TRBV4-2|16|NA|NA|TRBJ2-2
CASSQGGAGDTGELFF
TGTGCCAGCAGCCAAGGCGGGGCAGGAGACACCGGGGAGCTGTTTTTT
>TRBV11-3|15|TRBD1|NA|TRBJ2-3
CASSFGQGSTDTQYF
TGTGCCAGCAGCTTTGGACAGGGGAGCACAGATACGCAGTATTTT
>TRBV7-9|13|NA|NA|TRBJ1-1
CASSFRQDTEAFF
TGTGCCAGCAGCTTCCGACAGGACACTGAAGCTTTCTTT
>TRBV7-3|13|TRBD2|NA|TRBJ2-3
CASSRDYTDTQYF
TGTGCCAGCAGCCGGGACTACACAGATACGCAGTATTTT
>TRBV30|17|NA|once|TRBJ1-5
CAWSNVRAIGSNQPQHF
TGTGCCTGGAGCAACGTGAGGGCGATTGGGAGCAATCAGCCCCAGCATTTT
>TRBV2|15|TRBD2|NA|TRBJ2-7
CASRSLAGGAYEQYF
TGTGCCAGCAGGTCTCTAGCGGGGGGCGCGTACGAGCAGTACTTC
>TRBV7-2|15|TRBD1|NA|TRBJ2-7
CASSSTGTGLAAQYF
TGTGCCAGCAGCTCCACCGGGACAGGGTTAGCTGCGCAGTACTTC
>TRBV2|12|NA|NA|TRBJ2-5
CASGRTQGTQYF
TGTGCCAGCGGCCGGACCCAGGGGACCCAGTACTTC
>TRBV7-6|14|NA|NA|TRBJ1-6
CASSLRGVDSPLHF
TGTGCCAGCAGCCTTCGCGGGGTGGATTCACCCCTCCACTTT
>TRBV29-1|13|NA|few|TRBJ1-1
CSARGQGNTEAFF
TGCAGCGCCCGTGGGCAGGGTAACACTGAAGCTTTCTTT
>TRBV28|11|NA|NA|TRBJ1-4
CASSIDRELFF
TGTGCCAGCAGCATAGACAGAGAACTGTTTTTT
>TRBV5-1|14|NA|NA|TRBJ1-2
CASSLEPGNYGYTF
TGCGCCAGCAGCTTGGAGCCAGGGAACTATGGCTACACCTTC
>TRBV10-3|16|TRBD1|NA|TRBJ1-6
CAILGQGNSYNSPLHF
TGTGCCATCCTAGGACAGGGAAACTCCTATAATTCACCCCTCCACTTT
>TRBV5-4|14|TRBD1|NA|TRBJ1-2
CASSGTGGDYGYTF
TGTGCCAGCAGCGGGACAGGGGGCGACTATGGCTACACCTTC
>TRBV7-2|16|TRBD1|NA|TRBJ1-2
CASSFFYSGGGEGYTF
TGTGCCAGCAGCTTCTTCTACTCAGGGGGCGGCGAAGGCTACACCTTC
>TRBV27|16|NA|NA|TRBJ1-4
CASGRKFMGGGEKLFF
TGTGCCAGCGGAAGAAAGTTTATGGGGGGGGGTGAAAAACTGTTTTTT
>TRBV28|14|NA|once|TRBJ2-7
CASSFDGGSYEQYF
TGTGCCAGCAGTTTTGACGGGGGCTCCTACGAGCAGTACTTC
>TRBV30|15|TRBD1|once|TRBJ1-6
CASTGTGSGNSPLHF
TGTGCCTCGACCGGGACAGGGTCGGGGAATTCACCCCTCCACTTT
>TRBV5-4|13|NA|few|TRBJ2-2
CASSLQGTGELFF
TGTGCCAGCAGCTTACAGGGAACCGGGGAGCTGTTTTTT
>TRBV4-1|18|TRBD1|NA|TRBJ1-1
CASSQVLQPGQGNTEAFF
TGCGCCAGCAGCCAAGTGTTACAACCGGGACAGGGGAACACTGAAGCTTTCTTT
>TRBV5-8|14|NA|NA|TRBJ1-6
CASSFTQGDSPLHF
TGTGCCAGCAGCTTCACACAGGGCGATTCACCCCTCCACTTT
>TRBV19|14|TRBD1|NA|TRBJ2-7
CASSASGQTYEQYF
TGTGCCAGTAGCGCTTCGGGACAGACCTACGAGCAGTACTTC
>TRBV5-6|13|TRBD1|once|TRBJ2-5
CASSSTGVEAQYF
TGTGCCAGCAGCTCGACAGGGGTGGAGGCCCAGTACTTC
>TRBV4-2|15|NA|NA|TRBJ2-7
CASSQAGGSSYEQYF
TGTGCCAGCAGCCAAGCAGGAGGGAGCTCCTACGAGCAGTACTTC
>TRBV10-3|13|TRBD1|NA|TRBJ2-3
CAVQRTGPDTQYF
TGTGCCGTCCAAAGGACAGGGCCAGATACGCAGTATTTT
>TRBV29-1|10|NA|many|TRBJ1-2
CSYYRVGYTF
TGCAGCTATTACAGGGTTGGCTACACCTTC
>TRBV11-1|16|TRBD1|NA|TRBJ2-6
CASSGGQFAGANVLTF
TGTGCCAGCAGTGGGGGACAGTTCGCTGGGGCCAACGTCCTGACTTTC
>TRBV30|14|NA|NA|TRBJ2-3
CAGWTASSTDTQYF
TGTGCCGGTTGGACAGCCTCCAGCACAGATACGCAGTATTTT
>TRBV6-4|16|TRBD1|NA|TRBJ1-1
CASSDSTGSRGTEAFF
TGTGCCAGCAGTGACTCGACAGGGTCAAGAGGCACTGAAGCTTTCTTT
>TRBV30|11|NA|NA|TRBJ1-2
CAWSVGGGYTF
TGTGCCTGGAGTGTCGGAGGCGGCTACACCTTC
>TRBV11-1|13|NA|NA|TRBJ1-1
CASSSDRNTEAFF
TGTGCCAGCAGTTCTGACAGGAACACTGAAGCTTTCTTT
>TRBV28|16|TRBD1|NA|TRBJ1-4
CASSPPLGQVGEKLFF
TGTGCCAGCAGTCCCCCATTAGGACAGGTTGGTGAAAAACTGTTTTTT
>TRBV19|14|NA|NA|TRBJ1-1
CASSMGHTNTEAFF
TGTGCCAGTAGTATGGGACACACGAACACTGAAGCTTTCTTT
>TRBV6-1|12|NA|NA|TRBJ2-7
CASSEQSYEQYF
TGTGCCAGCAGTGAACAGTCCTACGAGCAGTACTTC
>TRBV4-2|15|NA|NA|TRBJ2-3
CASSPGGSFTDTQYF
TGTGCCAGCAGCCCTGGGGGGAGTTTCACAGATACGCAGTATTTT
>TRBV5-1|14|NA|NA|TRBJ1-1
CASSLEGVNTEAFF
TGCGCCAGCAGCTTGGAAGGGGTGAACACTGAAGCTTTCTTT
>TRBV15|13|NA|NA|TRBJ2-7
CATSRGAHNEQYF
TGTGCCACCAGCAGAGGGGCCCATAACGAGCAGTACTTC
>TRBV7-9|15|TRBD1|NA|TRBJ2-4
CASSRQGVAKNIQYF
TGTGCCAGCAGCAGACAGGGGGTAGCCAAAAACATTCAGTACTTC
>TRBV5-1|17|TRBD2|NA|TRBJ2-3
CASSLVTGTSGLDTQYF
TGCGCCAGCAGCTTGGTAACAGGGACTAGCGGGCTAGATACGCAGTATTTT
>TRBV5-1|16|TRBD1|NA|TRBJ1-2
CASSPYGDRADVGYTF
TGCGCCAGCAGCCCGTACGGGGACAGGGCCGATGTGGGCTACACCTTC
>TRBV6-2/TRBV6-3|12|TRBD2|NA|TRBJ2-7
CASSGRLAGPVF
TGTGCCAGCAGTGGACGACTAGCGGGGCCCGTCTTC
>TRBV5-1|12|NA|NA|TRBJ1-2
CASSPQDYGYTF
TGCGCCAGCAGCCCCCAGGACTATGGCTACACCTTC
>TRBV19|13|NA|once|TRBJ1-5
CASSIDLRQPQHF
TGTGCCAGTAGTATAGATCTGCGGCAGCCCCAGCATTTT
>TRBV28|12|NA|NA|TRBJ1-1
CASSHRHQEAFF
TGTGCCAGCAGCCACCGACACCAAGAAGCTTTCTTT
>TRBV11-2|15|TRBD1|NA|TRBJ1-6
CASSLEGGDNSPLHF
TGTGCCAGCAGCTTAGAAGGGGGCGATAATTCACCCCTCCACTTT
>TRBV30|15|TRBD1|NA|TRBJ2-7
CAWNRGLSPSYEQYF
TGTGCCTGGAACAGGGGCCTCTCTCCTTCCTACGAGCAGTACTTC
>TRBV29-1|14|TRBD1|NA|TRBJ2-7
CSVGIDRGLYEQYF
TGCAGCGTGGGAATTGACAGGGGGCTGTACGAGCAGTACTTC
>TRBV2|12|NA|NA|TRBJ1-6
CANRKESSPLHF
TGTGCCAACCGCAAAGAGAGTTCACCCCTCCACTTT